What follows are 24 T cell receptor beta chains derived from one specimen sequenced in a study of blood T cells in healthy people across ages. Next came a second PCR, run for about 7 to 12 cycles, which used a sample-barcoded 5' primer along with a J-beta primer mix. In TCRdb, the 5' RACE reads were re-called with MiXCR into one record per CDR3 protein. The data contain hundreds of thousands of distinct CDR3 sequences, under 55% of them singletons. Sequences were obtained from blood. Every receptor here comes from a man between 60 and 70 years old in good health.

V usage is TRBV27 and J usage is TRBJ2-4; 12 bases align to TRBD1. This CDR3 region has 16 residues. CDR1 and CDR2 from the germline V gene are MNHEY and SMNVEV (reference sequence). Unmatched junction bases numbered 16, after V lost 6 bases and J lost 13 bases. CDR3: CASSSNPGQGAREQYF. The CDR3 DNA sequence: TGTGCCAGCAGCTCAAATCCGGGACAGGGGGCGAGGGAGCAGTACTTC.

V is TRBV6-5 and J is TRBJ2-1; D call uncertain. TRBJ2-7 matches the DNA end more closely, so the J call is doubtful. Per the germline V gene, CDR1 is MNHEY and CDR2 is SVGAGI. The CDR3 is 15 amino acids. Written as DNA, the CDR3 is TGTGCCAGCAGTCCTCCGGGCCTAAGCTACAATGAGCAGTACTTC. Residues: CASSPPGLSYNEQYF.

The CDR3 region is CASSQDRQGTLHF. The CDR3 coding sequence is TGTGCCAGCAGCCAAGACAGACAGGGGACCCTCCACTTT. The chain joins TRBV3-1 to TRBJ1-6, with 8 bases lining up with TRBD1. Trimming cost V 0 bases and J 14 bases; bases outside gene matches: 3. The germline CDR1 and CDR2 sequences are LGHDT and YNNKEL (reference sequence). The CDR3 covers 13 residues.

The chain uses TRBV5-1 and TRBJ2-3; no clear D. CDR1 SGHRS and CDR2 YFSETQ come from the germline V gene. The V and J ends lost 2 bases and 1 base respectively, with 5 bases between them. This CDR3 spans 13 amino acids. CDR3: CASSLFGTDTQYF. The DNA for the CDR3 is TGCGCCAGCAGCTTATTCGGCACAGATACGCAGTATTTT.

This clonotype was seen just once. This chain uses TRBV5-1 with TRBJ1-1; 7 nucleotides line up with TRBD1. The CDR3 runs 14 residues. Per germline, CDR1 SGHRS and CDR2 YFSETQ. V lost 10 bases and J lost 1; bases outside the gene matches: 10. The CDR3: CASAGGSANTEAFF. The CDR3 DNA sequence: TGCGCCTCCGCAGGGGGATCGGCGAACACTGAAGCTTTCTTT.

A remark on this clonotype: The missing conserved phenylalanine or tryptophan at the end of this CDR3 makes a read error likely. No DNA is shown, since the ends of the CDR3 on it are uncertain; the CDR3 is the one TCRdb lists. The chain uses TRBV3-1 and TRBJ2-1; the table's TRBD1 call for D was not verified on the DNA. The CDR3 is 18 residues long, ends included. Germline loops: CDR1 LGHDT, CDR2 YNNKEL (reference sequence). The CDR3 reads CASSPVFRQGGRGYTFGS.

The rearrangement uses TRBV19 and TRBJ2-4; no clear D. The CDR3 has 14 amino acids. V was pared by 6 bases and J by 13 bases, with 22 bases between. CDR1 and CDR2 (germline): LNHDA, SQIVND (reference sequence). The DNA for the CDR3 is TGTGCCAGTAGCCCGGGCCACGGAGCCTACAAGCAGTACTTC. This gives the protein CASSPGHGAYKQYF.

This chain links TRBV20-1 with TRBJ2-5; D is uncertain. Per the germline V gene, CDR1 is DFQATT and CDR2 is SNEGSKA (reference sequence). The CDR3 loop spans 12 amino acids. V was shortened by 6 bases and J by 1 base, with 9 bases between the two germline ends. The CDR3 is CSAPAFQETQYF. The DNA for the CDR3 is TGCAGTGCCCCGGCCTTCCAAGAGACCCAGTACTTC.

The chain has TRBV13 and TRBJ1-1, with 11 bases fitting TRBD1. Germline V gene data show CDR1 as PRHDT and CDR2 as FYEKMQ (reference sequence). The CDR3 runs 15 residues. Trimming cost V 7 bases and J 5 bases; bases outside gene matches: 9. CDR3: CASTEGDRGFTEAFF. CDR3 bases: TGTGCCAGCACCGAAGGGGACAGGGGGTTTACTGAAGCTTTCTTT.

The V call is TRBV2, the J call TRBJ1-2; D unresolved. The ends were cut back, 7 bases at V and 3 bases at J, with 21 bases in the middle. Germline values: CDR1 SNHLY, CDR2 FYNNEI. The CDR3 is 16 residues long. CDR3: CASTSEVGGGDYGYTF. CDR3 sequence (DNA): TGTGCCAGCACGTCCGAGGTTGGTGGTGGGGACTATGGCTACACCTTC. The full variable domain, its missing parts supplied by reference TRBV2 and TRBJ1-2, is EPEVTQTPSHQVTQMGQEVILRCVPISNHLYFYWYRQILGQKVEFLVSFYNNEISEKSEIFDDQFSVERPDGSNFTLKIRSTKLEDSAMYFCASTSEVGGGDYGYTFGSGTRLTVV.

V and J are TRBV3-1 and TRBJ2-1, with D maybe TRBD2 (6 bases). V lost 7 bases and J 3 bases, leaving 16 bases between the germline ends. CDR3 size: 15 residues. Germline loops: CDR1 LGHDT, CDR2 YNNKEL (reference sequence). CDR3 sequence: CASIQSGSIYNEQFF. In nucleotides, the CDR3 is TGTGCCAGCATCCAGTCCGGGAGTATCTACAATGAGCAGTTCTTC.

This clonotype was observed a handful of times. An end of the junction does not agree with germline; a read error may underlie this. The rearrangement links TRBV7-7 to TRBJ2-3, with TRBD2 matching over 7 bases. CDR1 is SSHAT and CDR2 is FNYEAQ in the germline V gene (reference sequence). CDR3 length: 14 amino acids. CDR3 bases: TGTGCTAGCGGCTTTTCGGGGGGTGGAGATACGCGGTATTTT. Its translation: CASGFSGGGDTRYF.

This clonotype was observed once. A read error is possible here, since a much larger clone lies one base away. This chain connects TRBV29-1 to TRBJ2-7; D unclear. V lost 7 bases and J 2 bases, leaving 9 bases between the germline ends. Per the germline V gene, CDR1 is SQVTM and CDR2 is ANQGSEA. This CDR3 region has 11 residues. The CDR3 reads CSGEQAYEQYF. Written as DNA, the CDR3 is TGCAGCGGTGAGCAGGCCTACGAGCAGTACTTC.

The genes are TRBV29-1 and TRBJ1-5, with 7 bases that match TRBD1. This CDR3 is built from 14 residues. The germline V gene encodes CDR1 SQVTM and CDR2 ANQGSEA. V trimming: 4 bases; J trimming: 3 bases; junction bases outside the gene matches: 6. CDR3 region: CSVGTGRTNQPQHF. Written as DNA, the CDR3 is TGCAGCGTTGGGACAGGACGGACCAATCAGCCCCAGCATTTT. The complete variable domain, with remaining parts taken from reference TRBV29-1 and TRBJ1-5, reads SAVISQKPSRDICQRGTSLTIQCQVDSQVTMMFWYRQQPGQSLTLIATANQGSEATYESGFVIDKFPISRPNLTFSTLTVSNMSPEDSSIYLCSVGTGRTNQPQHFGDGTRLSIL.

The table lists this clonotype with many counts. The chain employs TRBV20-1 and TRBJ2-7, with TRBD2 as a possible D gene (6 bases). Trimming took off 0 bases at V and 4 bases at J, with 22 bases between the two ends. CDR3 length: 17 amino acids. Germline V gene sequence: CDR1 DFQATT, CDR2 SNEGSKA (reference sequence). DNA for the CDR3: TGCAGTGCTAGAGATTCCTCAGGGACTGGTGTAGGTTACGAGCAGTACTTC. Translating gives CSARDSSGTGVGYEQYF.

Details on this clonotype: The junction departs from the called germline gene at one end, perhaps through a read error. The chain combines TRBV4-1 with TRBJ2-3; 13 bases agree with TRBD2. The length of the CDR3 is 19 residues. CDR1 is MGHRA, CDR2 YSYEKL, per germline. Written as DNA, the CDR3 is TGCGCCAGTCGTCGCCTGACTAGCGGGGGGCCCGGGTCGGCAGATGCGCAGTATTTT. This translates into CASRRLTSGGPGSADAQYF.

V is TRBV20-1 and J is TRBJ2-7, with 7 bases aligning to TRBD1. Germline assignment: CDR1 DFQATT and CDR2 SNEGSKA (reference sequence). The CDR3 is 15 residues long. Germline trimming cut 3 bases from V and 2 bases from J; bases unmatched to any gene: 10. The CDR3 DNA reads TGCAGTGCTAGCGCAGGGGACAGTGCGACCTACGAGCAGTACTTC. Encoded protein: CSASAGDSATYEQYF.

This clonotype was detected a few times. The chain joins TRBV20-1 to TRBJ2-1; TRBD2 aligns across 16 bases. CDR3 size: 16 residues. Germline V gives CDR1 DFQATT, CDR2 SNEGSKA (reference sequence). The V gene end was trimmed by 6 bases and the J gene end by 7 bases; junction bases not matched to a gene: 9. The CDR3: CSALGLAGGIVNEQFF. The CDR3 DNA is TGCAGTGCCTTGGGACTAGCGGGGGGGATCGTTAATGAGCAGTTCTTC.

This clonotype was picked up one time. The genes are TRBV15 and TRBJ1-2; TRBD1 is a possible D gene (5 bases). Germline V gene lookup returns CDR1 LNHNV and CDR2 YYDKDF (reference sequence). The V and J ends lost 3 bases and 6 bases respectively, with 17 bases between them. There are 15 residues in the CDR3. This chain's CDR3 is CATSRGGRELNGYTF. The CDR3 nucleotides read TGTGCCACCAGCAGGGGGGGTCGGGAGTTGAATGGCTACACCTTC.

The genes are TRBV29-1 and TRBJ2-7; no definite D call. CDR3 size: 11 residues. Germline CDR1 and CDR2: SQVTM and ANQGSEA. V lost 3 bases and J 6 bases, leaving 9 bases between the germline ends. The CDR3: CSVDISCEQYF. CDR3 sequence (DNA): TGCAGCGTTGACATTAGTTGCGAGCAGTACTTC.

The chain recombines TRBV7-2 with TRBJ2-1; 7 positions agree with TRBD2. The J call may not be correct, given that the DNA end is closer to TRBJ2-7. The CDR3 is made up of 16 amino acids. Germline V gene sequence: CDR1 SGHTA, CDR2 FQGNSA. CDR3 sequence (DNA): TGTGCCAGCAGCTTAGCGCAGCGGGGTGGGTACAATGAGCAGTACTTC. As protein: CASSLAQRGGYNEQYF.

The chain is built from TRBV7-2 and TRBJ2-4; a weak D match, TRBD2 (6 bases). The CDR3 runs to 16 residues. Trimming left V 1 base short and J 0 bases short, with 10 bases between. Germline V gene lookup returns CDR1 SGHTA and CDR2 FQGNSA. The DNA for the CDR3 is TGTGCCAGCAGCTTAGACGGGAGACTAGCCAAAAACATTCAGTACTTC. This codes for CASSLDGRLAKNIQYF. Full variable domain (outside the CDR3, taken from reference TRBV7-2 and TRBJ2-4): GAGVSQSPSNKVTEKGKDVELRCDPISGHTALYWYRQSLGQGLEFLIYFQGNSAPDKSGLPSDRFSAERTGGSVSTLTIQRTQQEDSAVYLCASSLDGRLAKNIQYFGAGTRLSVL.

The V gene is TRBV6-5, the J gene TRBJ1-1; D remains unclear. Germline V CDR1 and CDR2: MNHEY, SVGAGI. This CDR3 region has 14 residues. V was clipped by 6 bases and J by 1 base, with 12 bases between them. CDR3 loop: CASRSPGRNTEAFF. In DNA form, the CDR3 reads TGTGCCAGCAGATCCCCGGGGAGGAACACTGAAGCTTTCTTT.

The CDR3 here is CASSFGGGGINQPQHF. CDR3 coding DNA: TGTGCCAGCAGCTTTGGGGGAGGGGGGATCAATCAGCCCCAGCATTTT. The rearrangement links TRBV7-2 to TRBJ1-5; D is perhaps TRBD1 (6 bases). CDR1 and CDR2 from the germline V gene are SGHTA and FQGNSA. There are 16 residues in the CDR3. The V end was cut by 3 bases, the J end by 3 bases, with 15 bases between.